These 20 T cell receptor beta chains share one sample of origin, sequenced in a study of neurological immune-mediated disorders. TCRdb passed the 5' RACE reads through MiXCR, listing each CDR3 protein once. This table has roughly 30,000 distinct CDR3 sequences, 5% to 8% appearing once. The sequencing input was PBMCs. These receptors were collected from a woman aged 45-60 years in good health.

The chain combines TRBV5-4 with TRBJ1-1; tentative D call: TRBD1 (5 bases). From germline, CDR1 is SGHNT and CDR2 YYREEE (reference sequence). This CDR3 has 14 amino acids. The V gene lost 2 bases and the J gene lost 2 bases, with 10 bases spanning the gap. DNA of the CDR3: TGTGCCAGCAGCTTAGACAGCCTTAACACTGAAGCTTTCTTT. Translation: CASSLDSLNTEAFF.

This clonotype was detected many times. The genes are TRBV20-1 and TRBJ1-2; TRBD1 matches at 8 bases. Germline V gives CDR1 DFQATT, CDR2 SNEGSKA (reference sequence). This CDR3 comprises 12 residues. V lost 6 bases to trimming and J lost 7 bases; unmatched junction nucleotides: 7. The CDR3, as DNA: TGCAGTGCACAAGACAGGGGAGTTGGCTACACCTTC. It translates to CSAQDRGVGYTF.

This clonotype has ten or more counts. V gene TRBV29-1 combines with J gene TRBJ2-5; D is possibly TRBD1 or TRBD2 (5 bases each). This CDR3 is 11 amino acids long. V was pared by 2 bases and J by 7 bases, with 8 bases between. CDR1 is SQVTM, CDR2 ANQGSEA, per germline. CDR3: CSVENGATQYF. The CDR3 bases are TGCAGCGTTGAAAACGGGGCGACCCAGTACTTC.

This clonotype was seen at least ten times. The chain couples TRBV5-1 to TRBJ1-3; D is unresolved. Germline V gene data show CDR1 as SGHRS and CDR2 as YFSETQ. The V end lost 4 bases, the J end lost 0 bases, and 11 bases lay between the germline ends. There are 15 residues in the CDR3. CDR3 sequence reads: CASSGGLASGNTIYF. DNA for the CDR3: TGCGCCAGCAGCGGCGGACTGGCCTCTGGAAACACCATATATTTT.

This clonotype was seen repeatedly, ten times or more. The chain uses TRBV7-2 and TRBJ2-5; D possibly corresponds to TRBD1 (7 bases). Germline V gene data show CDR1 as SGHTA and CDR2 as FQGNSA. The V and J ends lost 4 bases and 1 base respectively, with 13 bases between them. This CDR3 spans 15 amino acids. In DNA, the CDR3 is TGTGCCAGCAGCTCAGGGGGGATAGGCCAAGAGACCCAGTACTTC. This encodes CASSSGGIGQETQYF.

This clonotype was detected ten times or more. The chain employs TRBV20-1 and TRBJ2-3; 9 positions match TRBD2. Losses at the gene ends were 1 base for V and 0 bases for J; bases not matched to a gene: 5. The CDR3 has 16 amino acids. The germline gives CDR1 DFQATT, CDR2 SNEGSKA (reference sequence). The CDR3 nucleotides read TGCAGTGCTAGAGTCCCGCTAGCGGGAAGCACAGATACGCAGTATTTT. Protein: CSARVPLAGSTDTQYF.

In its sample, this clonotype was seen many times. This chain links TRBV5-1 with TRBJ2-3; a possible D gene is TRBD1 (6 bases). Germline CDR1 reads SGHRS; CDR2 reads YFSETQ. Trimming cost V 6 bases and J 2 bases, with 10 bases left between them. The CDR3 covers 13 residues. In nucleotides, the CDR3 is TGCGCCAGCATGGGGGCCGCCACAGATACGCAGTATTTT. Translation gives CASMGAATDTQYF.

The chain combines TRBV7-2 with TRBJ2-3; D is ambiguous. Germline-derived CDR1 and CDR2 are SGHTA and FQGNSA. CDR3 length: 14 residues. V was shortened by 1 base and J by 4 bases, with 9 bases between the two germline ends. DNA for the CDR3: TGTGCCAGCAGCTTAGTGGTGAGGCCAGATACGCAGTATTTT. Protein sequence: CASSLVVRPDTQYF.

The table lists this clonotype with many counts. The chain combines TRBV10-3 with TRBJ2-7; 11 bases map to TRBD1. The CDR3 runs 13 residues. Germline V gene lookup returns CDR1 ENHRY and CDR2 SYGVKD. Unmatched junction bases numbered 5, after V lost 6 bases and J lost 7 bases. The CDR3 region has the DNA TGTGCCATCAGAGGACAGGGGGCGGGTGAGCAGTACTTC. This sequence encodes CAIRGQGAGEQYF.

There are many counts of this clonotype. J is TRBJ1-5 and V is TRBV7-8; 7 bases match TRBD1. J was trimmed by 4 bases and V by 7 bases; bases with no gene match: 10. Germline-derived CDR1 and CDR2 are SGHVS and FQNEAQ. The CDR3 is 15 amino acids. The CDR3 sequence is CASTTDRVGNQPQHF. The CDR3 DNA sequence: TGTGCCAGCACCACAGACAGGGTGGGGAATCAGCCCCAGCATTTT.

This clonotype was counted ten times or more. This sequence joins TRBV29-1 and TRBJ2-3; either TRBD1 or TRBD2 may fit D (5 bases each). The CDR3 contains 14 residues. The germline V and J ends were trimmed by 6 bases and 8 bases, with 21 bases remaining between them. Germline CDR1 reads SQVTM; CDR2 reads ANQGSEA. The CDR3 region has the DNA TGCAGCGTGCCCCGGGACGGGGCAATAGGTACGCAGTATTTT. This encodes CSVPRDGAIGTQYF.

This clonotype came up many times. V and J are TRBV7-2 and TRBJ2-7; no firm D call. The CDR3 runs to 11 residues. Germline V gives CDR1 SGHTA, CDR2 FQGNSA. V was trimmed by 2 bases and J by 6 bases, leaving 5 bases between them. The CDR3 sequence is CASSLIGEQYF. DNA for the CDR3: TGTGCCAGCAGCTTAATTGGCGAGCAGTACTTC.

This clonotype has a count of ten or more. The chain has TRBV7-8 and TRBJ1-5, with 7 bases aligning to TRBD1. The CDR3 contains 16 residues. The germline V gene has CDR1 SGHVS and CDR2 FQNEAQ. V was clipped by 4 bases and J by 6 bases; unmatched bases: 12. The CDR3 DNA follows: TGTGCCAGCAGCTCCGAACGACAGGGTAGACGTCAGCCCCAGCATTTT. It codes for CASSSERQGRRQPQHF.

This clonotype showed up many times. The genes are TRBV24-1 and TRBJ2-1; 9 bases are a match to TRBD2. The CDR3 runs 17 residues. Germline trimming cut 3 bases from V and 4 bases from J; bases unmatched to any gene: 9. Looked up from germline, CDR1 is KGHDR and CDR2 is SFDVKD. CDR3 DNA: TGTGCCACCAGTGATAGCTGGGGCGGGGGGGCATACAATGAGCAGTTCTTC. Its translation: CATSDSWGGGAYNEQFF.

This clonotype was detected ten times or more. The chain is built from TRBV6-2 or TRBV6-3 and TRBJ2-2, with D uncertain. The V and J ends lost 1 base and 6 bases respectively, with 9 bases between them. The CDR3 contains 14 residues. The V gene's germline CDR1 is MNHEY and CDR2 SVGEGT. The CDR3 sequence: CASSYFSVAGELFF. CDR3 sequence (DNA): TGTGCCAGCAGTTACTTCTCGGTTGCCGGGGAGCTGTTTTTT.

This clonotype was recorded at least ten times. This sequence joins TRBV20-1 and TRBJ2-7; D unclear. The CDR3 length is 13 residues. The V gene's germline CDR1 is DFQATT and CDR2 SNEGSKA (reference sequence). DNA for the CDR3: TGCAGCAGTCCAGGACCAAACTCCTACGAGCAGTACTTC. Encoded protein: CSSPGPNSYEQYF.

In this sample, this clonotype turned up many times. The rearrangement uses TRBV28 and TRBJ2-1; D gene uncertain. V was shortened by 6 bases and J by 10 bases, with 19 bases between the two germline ends. CDR1 and CDR2 from the germline V gene are MDHEN and SYDVKM. This CDR3 has 14 residues. CDR3 sequence: CASRSTGTMEEQFF. The CDR3 coding sequence is TGTGCCAGCAGAAGCACCGGTACAATGGAGGAGCAGTTCTTC.

The table lists this clonotype with many counts. The CDR3 DNA is TGCGCCAGCAGCTTGTTCCCGGGGACCGGGGAGCTGTTTTTT. Its protein product is CASSLFPGTGELFF. This rearrangement joins TRBV5-1 to TRBJ2-2; a weak D match, TRBD2 (5 bases). This CDR3 has 14 amino acids. The V end lost 1 base, the J end lost 5 bases, and 9 bases lay between the germline ends. Germline assignment: CDR1 SGHRS and CDR2 YFSETQ.

This clonotype was detected ten times or more. The chain employs TRBV5-1 and TRBJ1-3; D gene unclear. Germline V CDR1 and CDR2: SGHRS, YFSETQ. With 1 base removed from V and 2 bases from J, the gap between germline ends came to 10 bases. The CDR3 sequence is 15 residues long. CDR3 bases: TGCGCCAGCAGCTTGAGCGGCGATGCTGGAAACACCATATATTTT. Amino acid sequence: CASSLSGDAGNTIYF.

This chain links TRBV5-1 with TRBJ1-2; the match to TRBD1 covers 7 bases. CDR3 size: 13 residues. V was pared by 3 bases and J by 6 bases, with 5 bases of the junction left unmatched. CDR1 SGHRS and CDR2 YFSETQ come from the germline V gene. Here the CDR3 reads CASSSLTGHGYTF. The CDR3 bases are TGCGCCAGCAGCTCATTGACAGGGCATGGCTACACCTTC. The whole variable domain, filled in from reference TRBV5-1 and TRBJ1-2, reads KAGVTQTPRYLIKTRGQQVTLSCSPISGHRSVSWYQQTPGQGLQFLFEYFSETQRNKGNFPGRFSGRQFSNSRSEMNVSTLELGDSALYLCASSSLTGHGYTFGSGTRLTVV.